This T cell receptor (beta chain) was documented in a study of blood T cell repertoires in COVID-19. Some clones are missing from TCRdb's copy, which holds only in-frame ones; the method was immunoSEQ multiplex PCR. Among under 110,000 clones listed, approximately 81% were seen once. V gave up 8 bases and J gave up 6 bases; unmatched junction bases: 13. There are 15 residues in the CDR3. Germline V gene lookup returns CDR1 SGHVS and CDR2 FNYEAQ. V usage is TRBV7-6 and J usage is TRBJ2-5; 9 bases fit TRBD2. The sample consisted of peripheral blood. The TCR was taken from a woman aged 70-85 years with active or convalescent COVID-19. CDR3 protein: CASREEASGKKTQYF. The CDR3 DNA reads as TGTGCCAGCCGCGAAGAGGCTAGCGGGAAAAAGACCCAGTACTTC.